The present T cell receptor (beta chain) was sequenced within a study of blood T cell repertoires in COVID-19. Across the study: The United States, Italy and Spain provided the acute and convalescent COVID-19 samples. The cDNA or gDNA used as material had been derived from T cells, B-cell-depleted T cells, or PBMCs.

In the source study's methods: Quantification of nucleated cells was approximated via reference gene primer amplification. TCRdb keeps only in-frame clones here, not all; method: immunoSEQ multiplex PCR. V and J calls and clone size come straight from that table; D and trimming were deduced from the DNA. The sample includes tens of thousands of clones, approximately 80% of them seen just once. Germline loops: CDR1 SSHAT, CDR2 FNYEAQ (reference sequence). The CDR3 consists of 13 residues. This clone was detected many times. Relative to the germline gene, one junction end is altered; a read error may explain this.

The chain has TRBV7-7 and TRBJ2-5; the D gene is possibly TRBD1 (6 bases). Sequences were obtained from peripheral blood. The clonotype comes from a human donor in a cohort sampled during active COVID-19. CDR3 in amino acids: CASSSTGSETQYF. The CDR3 DNA sequence: TGTGCTAGCAGCAGCACAGGGTCTGAGACCCAGTACTTC. The full variable domain, completed using reference TRBV7-7 and TRBJ2-5, is GAGVSQSPRYKVTKRGQDVTLRCDPISSHATLYWYQQALGQGPEFLTYFNYEAQPDKSGLPSDRFSAERPEGSISTLTIQRTEQRDSAMYRCASSSTGSETQYFGPGTRLLVL.